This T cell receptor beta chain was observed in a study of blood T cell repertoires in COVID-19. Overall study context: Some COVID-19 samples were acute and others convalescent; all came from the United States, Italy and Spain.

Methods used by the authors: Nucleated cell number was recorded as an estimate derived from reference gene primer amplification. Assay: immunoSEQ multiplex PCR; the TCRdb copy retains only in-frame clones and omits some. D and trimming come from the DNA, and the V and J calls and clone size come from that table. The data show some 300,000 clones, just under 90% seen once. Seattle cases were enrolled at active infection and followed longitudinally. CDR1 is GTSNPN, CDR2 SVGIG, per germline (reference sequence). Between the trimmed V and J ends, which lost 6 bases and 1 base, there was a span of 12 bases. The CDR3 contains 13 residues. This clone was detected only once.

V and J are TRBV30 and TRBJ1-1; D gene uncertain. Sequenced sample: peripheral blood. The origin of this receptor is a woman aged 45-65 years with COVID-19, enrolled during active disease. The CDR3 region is CACGEGKNTEAFF. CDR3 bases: TGTGCCTGTGGTGAGGGAAAGAACACTGAAGCTTTCTTT.